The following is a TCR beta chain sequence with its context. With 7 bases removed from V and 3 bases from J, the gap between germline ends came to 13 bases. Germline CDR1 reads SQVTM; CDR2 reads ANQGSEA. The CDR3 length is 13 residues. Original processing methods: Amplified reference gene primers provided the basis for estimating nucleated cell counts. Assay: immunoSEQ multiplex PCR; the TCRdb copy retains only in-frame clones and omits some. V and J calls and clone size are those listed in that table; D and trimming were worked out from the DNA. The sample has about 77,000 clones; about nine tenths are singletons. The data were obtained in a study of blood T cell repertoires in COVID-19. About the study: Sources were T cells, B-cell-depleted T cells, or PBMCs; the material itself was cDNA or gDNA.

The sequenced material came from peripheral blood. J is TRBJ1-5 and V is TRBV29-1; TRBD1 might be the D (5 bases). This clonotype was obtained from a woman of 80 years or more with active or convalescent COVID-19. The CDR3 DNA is TGCAGCGGTGCTCAGGGTATCAATCAGCCCCAGCATTTT. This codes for CSGAQGINQPQHF.